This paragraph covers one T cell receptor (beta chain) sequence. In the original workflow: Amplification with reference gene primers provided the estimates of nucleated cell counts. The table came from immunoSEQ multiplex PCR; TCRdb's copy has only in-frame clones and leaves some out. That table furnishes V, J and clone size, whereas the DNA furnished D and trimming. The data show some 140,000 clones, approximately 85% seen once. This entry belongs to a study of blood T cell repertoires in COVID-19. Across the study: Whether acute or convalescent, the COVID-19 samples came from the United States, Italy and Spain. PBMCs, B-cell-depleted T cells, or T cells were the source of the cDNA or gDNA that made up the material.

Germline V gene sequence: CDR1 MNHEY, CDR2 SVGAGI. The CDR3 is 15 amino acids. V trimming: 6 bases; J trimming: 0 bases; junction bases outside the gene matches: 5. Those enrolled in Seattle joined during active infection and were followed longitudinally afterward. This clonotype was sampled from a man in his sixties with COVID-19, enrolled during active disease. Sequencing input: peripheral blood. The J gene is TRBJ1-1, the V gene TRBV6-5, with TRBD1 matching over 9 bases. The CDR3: CASRYRGRVNTEAFF. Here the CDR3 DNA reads TGTGCCAGCAGATACAGGGGGCGAGTGAACACTGAAGCTTTCTTT.